The rows below give T cell receptor beta chains drawn from one sample of a study of T cell responses to AZD1222 COVID-19 vaccine. Generated by immunoSEQ multiplex PCR, the TCRdb table keeps only in-frame clones and is missing some. The sample carries more than 75,000 clones, about 91% recorded once. The sample here was peripheral blood, taken on day 0 of AZD1222 vaccination. The source is an adult in good health. Each CDR3 is given without its conserved first and last residue. Fields, in order: V gene, J gene, CDR3 length, CDR3 protein.

TRBV7-3	TRBJ2-5	11	ASSFSRRETQY
TRBV9	TRBJ1-1	13	ASSLSGGAGTEAF
TRBV9	TRBJ2-5	14	ASSVVSQGPGETQY
TRBV30	TRBJ1-2	9	AWNRVGGYT
TRBV4-1	TRBJ1-2	13	ASSQGTGVNYGYT
TRBV7-2	TRBJ2-3	12	ASQGGARTDTQY
TRBV28	TRBJ2-1	14	ASSPTGLISYNEQF
TRBV28	TRBJ2-3	14	ASSLPQGRGPDTQY
TRBV5-1	TRBJ2-7	11	ASSRMTGNEQY
TRBV27	TRBJ1-1	12	ASSSPGAGTEAF
TRBV5-4	TRBJ1-2	13	ASSLEGRTNYGYT
TRBV29-1	TRBJ1-3	15	SATPSGTGNSGNTIY
TRBV20-1	TRBJ2-7	9	SARDSTRGV
TRBV27	TRBJ1-1	12	ASSSGTGFTEAF
TRBV4-3	TRBJ1-1	13	ASSQGGSLNTEAF
TRBV7-9	TRBJ2-7	12	ASSLAGISYEQY
TRBV28	TRBJ1-2	12	ASSLVQVDYGYT
TRBV2	TRBJ1-6	12	ASSGQGGNSPLH
TRBV30	TRBJ2-5	10	AWNQGLETQY
TRBV28	TRBJ1-2	11	ASSLGSNYGYT
TRBV27	TRBJ2-1	13	ASSLSRTSYNEQF
TRBV19	TRBJ1-1	10	ASSRQVSRAF
TRBV5-6	TRBJ2-5	11	ASSSTGIETQY
TRBV19	TRBJ2-3	12	ASSIGTSTDTQY
TRBV5-6	TRBJ2-7	11	ASSLGGGYEQY
TRBV7-6	TRBJ2-7	13	ASSLGLAVTYEQY
TRBV6-5	TRBJ2-7	14	ASSYMRLAGAYEQY
TRBV2	TRBJ2-2	13	ASSARTGRAGELF
TRBV4-2	TRBJ1-1	12	ASSQDLELAEAF
TRBV19	TRBJ2-1	11	ASNGYSYNEQF